This passage covers 16 T cell receptor beta chains from one sample sequenced in a study of T cells in Graves' hyperthyroidism and ophthalmopathy. It was RNA transcripts that yielded the amplified TCR beta CDR3 regions. The HTBI primer set was used in a first-round RT-PCR of the TCR CDR3. TCRdb fed the multiplex PCR reads into MiXCR, producing one record per CDR3 protein. The top ten hold under 65% of the sample, which has fewer than 250,000 distinct CDR3 sequences, about a sixth seen once. Sequenced material: blood. These receptors were obtained from a man between 45 and 60 years old with Graves' hyperthyroidism.

At least ten counts were recorded for this clonotype. The chain employs TRBV9 and TRBJ2-5; D possibly uses TRBD1 or TRBD2 (6 bases each). In germline, CDR1 is SGDLS, CDR2 YYNGEE. V was pared by 6 bases and J by 1 base, with 16 bases between. CDR3 length: 15 amino acids. CDR3 protein: CASNSRGGSQETQYF. CDR3 sequence (DNA): TGTGCCAGCAACTCTCGAGGGGGGTCCCAAGAGACCCAGTACTTC.

The V and J genes are TRBV15 and TRBJ2-3; tentatively, D is TRBD1 or TRBD2 (5 bases each). Germline V gene data show CDR1 as LNHNV and CDR2 as YYDKDF (reference sequence). The CDR3 covers 15 residues. Deletions cut 5 bases from V and 1 base from J, with 13 bases between. The CDR3 region is CATSPKVGGTDTQYF. The CDR3 DNA reads TGTGCCACCAGCCCTAAGGTGGGGGGCACAGATACGCAGTATTTT.

The table lists this clonotype with a few counts. The V gene is TRBV11-2, the J gene TRBJ1-3; 7 bases line up with TRBD1. CDR1 SGHAT and CDR2 FQNNGV come from the germline V gene. Unmatched junction bases numbered 13, after V lost 3 bases and J lost 2 bases. The CDR3 has 18 residues. The CDR3 sequence is CASSFSRQGWGAGNTIYF. CDR3 bases: TGTGCCAGCAGCTTTTCCAGACAGGGCTGGGGAGCTGGAAACACCATATATTTT.

The chain has TRBV10-3 and TRBJ2-3; no clear D gene. The V end was cut by 0 bases, the J end by 1 base, with 5 bases between. The germline gives CDR1 ENHRY, CDR2 SYGVKD. CDR3 size: 14 residues. The CDR3 sequence: CAISESRGTDTQYF. The CDR3 coding sequence is TGTGCCATCAGTGAGTCGCGCGGCACAGATACGCAGTATTTT.

Comments on this clonotype: One end of the junction varies from germline; a read error may be responsible. CDR3 residues: CASSQGWRGFYEQYF. For the CDR3, the DNA is TGCGCCAGCAGCCAAGGCTGGCGGGGTTTCTACGAGCAGTACTTC. V and J are TRBV7-9 and TRBJ2-7; D perhaps matches TRBD2 (6 bases). The germline gives CDR1 SEHNR, CDR2 FQNEAQ (reference sequence). The length of the CDR3 is 15 residues.

This clonotype was detected many times. V usage is TRBV30 and J usage is TRBJ2-7, with D maybe TRBD2 (5 bases). Germline V gene sequence: CDR1 GTSNPN, CDR2 SVGIG (reference sequence). V dropped 2 bases and J dropped 4 bases, with 12 bases sitting between them. CDR3 length: 13 residues. CDR3 sequence: CAWSSSGPYEQYF. The CDR3 nucleotides read TGTGCCTGGAGTTCAAGCGGACCGTACGAGCAGTACTTC.

This clonotype appeared a few times. One end of the junction fails to match germline, which may point to a read error. The chain links TRBV7-9 to TRBJ2-1; 10 bases agree with TRBD2. CDR1 SEHNR and CDR2 FQNEAQ come from the germline V gene (reference sequence). This CDR3 is built from 15 residues. CDR3: CASSLGTSEYNEQFF. DNA for the CDR3: TGTGCCAGCAGTTTAGGGACTAGCGAATACAATGAGCAGTTCTTC.

This clonotype was seen repeatedly, ten times or more. An end of the junction does not agree with germline; a read error may underlie this. V and J are TRBV7-2 and TRBJ2-7; D is possibly TRBD1 (5 bases). This CDR3 spans 15 amino acids. Per germline, CDR1 SGHTA and CDR2 FQGNSA. Written as DNA, the CDR3 is TGTGCCAGCAGCCCTCAGGCAGGGAAGGCCTACGAGCAGTATTTC. Translating it yields CASSPQAGKAYEQYF.

This clonotype appeared a few times. The chain couples TRBV30 to TRBJ2-2; either TRBD1 or TRBD2 may supply D (5 bases each). The CDR3 extends over 15 amino acids. V gave up 5 bases and J gave up 0 bases, with 13 bases separating them. The germline gives CDR1 GTSNPN, CDR2 SVGIG (reference sequence). CDR3 sequence (DNA): TGTGCCTGGTCCCCGATGGGGGCGAACACCGGGGAGCTGTTTTTT. Translating it yields CAWSPMGANTGELFF.

Ten or more counts support this clonotype. J is TRBJ2-1 and V is TRBV5-1; 8 bases map to TRBD1. Trimming took 1 base from V and 5 from J; bases not matched to a gene: 5. Germline V lookup: CDR1 SGHRS, CDR2 YFSETQ. The CDR3 has 15 amino acids. CDR3 DNA sequence: TGCGCCAGCAGCTTGACTGGACAGGGTAACAATGAGCAGTTCTTC. Translating it yields CASSLTGQGNNEQFF.

This clonotype was seen a few times. The chain combines TRBV28 with TRBJ2-5; D is undetermined. The CDR3 runs to 16 residues. The V gene lost 3 bases and the J gene lost 0 bases, with 14 bases spanning the gap. CDR1 and CDR2 (germline): MDHEN, SYDVKM. The CDR3 DNA is TGTGCCAGCAGTTTTGTCGGGCAGCCAAACCAAGAGACCCAGTACTTC. This translates into CASSFVGQPNQETQYF.

This clonotype came up a few times. CDR3 residues: CSVGRPYNEQFF. The DNA of the CDR3 is TGCAGCGTAGGGAGACCCTACAATGAGCAGTTCTTC. The chain uses TRBV29-1 and TRBJ2-1; perhaps TRBD2 as D (5 bases). V shed 6 bases and J shed 2 bases, with 8 bases lying between them. CDR3 length: 12 amino acids. The V gene's germline CDR1 is SQVTM and CDR2 ANQGSEA.

The CDR3 is CASSPAGVDTEAFF. The CDR3 coding sequence is TGTGCCAGCTCACCGGCCGGGGTGGACACTGAAGCTTTCTTT. This chain connects TRBV18 to TRBJ1-1; D remains unclear. The length of the CDR3 is 14 residues. CDR1 is KGHSH, CDR2 LQKENI, per germline. Trimming cost V 3 bases and J 3 bases, with 11 bases left between them.

A few counts support this clonotype. The chain uses TRBV15 and TRBJ2-5; D not resolved. The V end lost 2 bases, the J end lost 1 base, and 11 bases lay between the germline ends. This CDR3 contains 15 residues. The V gene's germline CDR1 is LNHNV and CDR2 YYDKDF (reference sequence). The DNA for the CDR3 is TGTGCCACCAGCAGACTAGGGCCCTTCCAAGAGACCCAGTACTTC. As protein: CATSRLGPFQETQYF.

This clonotype has more than one count but fewer than ten. This chain joins TRBV28 and TRBJ2-7, with 9 bases fitting TRBD2. The CDR3 sequence is 14 residues long. The J segment lost 3 bases and the V segment lost 0 bases, leaving 0 bases of the junction unmatched. In germline, CDR1 is MDHEN, CDR2 SYDVKM. The CDR3 loop is CASSLWTSGYEQYF. As DNA, the CDR3 is TGTGCCAGCAGTTTATGGACTAGCGGCTACGAGCAGTACTTC.

This clonotype was seen only a few times. The V and J genes are TRBV6-2 or TRBV6-3 and TRBJ2-3; a possible D gene is TRBD2 (5 bases). This CDR3 comprises 16 residues. The germline gives CDR1 MNHEY, CDR2 SVGEGT. The ends were cut back, 0 bases at V and 2 bases at J, with 12 bases in the middle. CDR3 region: CASSYSTDSLTDTQYF. CDR3 DNA: TGTGCCAGCAGTTACTCGACGGACTCACTCACAGATACGCAGTATTTT.